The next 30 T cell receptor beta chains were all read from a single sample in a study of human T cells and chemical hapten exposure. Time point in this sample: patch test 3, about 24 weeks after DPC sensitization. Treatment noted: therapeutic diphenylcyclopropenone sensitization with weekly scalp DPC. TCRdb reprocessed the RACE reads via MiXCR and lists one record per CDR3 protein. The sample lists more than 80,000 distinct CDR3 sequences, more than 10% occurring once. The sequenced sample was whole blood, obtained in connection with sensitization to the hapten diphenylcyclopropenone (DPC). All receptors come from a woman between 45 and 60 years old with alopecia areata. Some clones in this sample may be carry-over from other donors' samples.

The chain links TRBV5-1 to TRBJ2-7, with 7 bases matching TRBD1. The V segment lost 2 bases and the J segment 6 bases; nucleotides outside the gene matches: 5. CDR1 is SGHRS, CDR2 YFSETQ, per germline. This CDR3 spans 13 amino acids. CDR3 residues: CASSLRQGGEQYF. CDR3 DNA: TGCGCCAGCAGCTTAAGACAGGGCGGCGAGCAGTACTTC.

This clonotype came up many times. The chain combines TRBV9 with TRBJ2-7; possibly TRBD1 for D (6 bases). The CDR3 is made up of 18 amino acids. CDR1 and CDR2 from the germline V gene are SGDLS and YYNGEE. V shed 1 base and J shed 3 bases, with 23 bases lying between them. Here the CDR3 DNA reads TGTGCCAGCAGCGTACAGGGACAAGGTGGTCCGGGTCTCTACGAGCAGTACTTC. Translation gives CASSVQGQGGPGLYEQYF.

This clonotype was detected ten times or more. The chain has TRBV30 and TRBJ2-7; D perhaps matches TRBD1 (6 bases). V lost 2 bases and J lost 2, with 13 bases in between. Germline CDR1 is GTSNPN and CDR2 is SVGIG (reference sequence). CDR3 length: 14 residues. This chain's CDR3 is CAWSRGTSTYEQYF. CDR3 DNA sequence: TGTGCCTGGAGTCGAGGGACATCCACCTACGAGCAGTACTTC.

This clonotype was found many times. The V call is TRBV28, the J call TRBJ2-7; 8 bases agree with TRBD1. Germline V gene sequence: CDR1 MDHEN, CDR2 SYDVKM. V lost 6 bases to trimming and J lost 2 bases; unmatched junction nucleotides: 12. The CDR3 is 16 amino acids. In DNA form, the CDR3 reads TGTGCCAGCAGCCTTGCCTGGACAGGGCTCCCCTACGAGCAGTACTTC. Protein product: CASSLAWTGLPYEQYF.

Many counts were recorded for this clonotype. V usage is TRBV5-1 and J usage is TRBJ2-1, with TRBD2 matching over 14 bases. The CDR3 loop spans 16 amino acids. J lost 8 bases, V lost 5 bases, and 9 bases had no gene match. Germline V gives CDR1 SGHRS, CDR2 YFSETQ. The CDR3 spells CASSFPGTSGGYEQFF. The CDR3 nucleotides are TGCGCCAGCAGTTTCCCGGGGACTAGCGGGGGATATGAGCAGTTCTTC.

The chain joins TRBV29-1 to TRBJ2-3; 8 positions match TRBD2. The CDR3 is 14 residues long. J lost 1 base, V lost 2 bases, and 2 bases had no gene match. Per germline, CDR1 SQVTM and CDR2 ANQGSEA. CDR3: CSVERREGTDTQYF. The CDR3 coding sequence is TGCAGCGTTGAACGGCGGGAGGGCACAGATACGCAGTATTTT.

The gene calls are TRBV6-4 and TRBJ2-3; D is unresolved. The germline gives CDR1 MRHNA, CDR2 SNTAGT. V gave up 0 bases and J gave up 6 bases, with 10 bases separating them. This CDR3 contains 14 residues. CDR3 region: CASSDSWTPDTQYF. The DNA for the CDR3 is TGTGCCAGCAGTGACTCCTGGACGCCCGATACGCAGTATTTT.

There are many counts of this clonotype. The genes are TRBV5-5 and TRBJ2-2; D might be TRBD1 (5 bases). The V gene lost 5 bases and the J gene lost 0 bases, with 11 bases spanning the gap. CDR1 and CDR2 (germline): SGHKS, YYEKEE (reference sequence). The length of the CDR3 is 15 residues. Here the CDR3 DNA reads TGTGCCAGCAGTCTGCTGGGGCCGAACACCGGGGAGCTGTTTTTT. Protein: CASSLLGPNTGELFF.

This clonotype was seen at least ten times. The CDR3 DNA is TGTGCCAGCAGCAACACAGGGGCGGACACCATATATTTT. Its translation is CASSNTGADTIYF. J is TRBJ1-3 and V is TRBV6-2 or TRBV6-3, with TRBD1 identical over 7 bases. V shed 6 bases, J shed 8 bases, and the junction held 7 bases outside the gene matches. Per the germline V gene, CDR1 is MNHEY and CDR2 is SVGEGT. The CDR3 totals 13 residues.

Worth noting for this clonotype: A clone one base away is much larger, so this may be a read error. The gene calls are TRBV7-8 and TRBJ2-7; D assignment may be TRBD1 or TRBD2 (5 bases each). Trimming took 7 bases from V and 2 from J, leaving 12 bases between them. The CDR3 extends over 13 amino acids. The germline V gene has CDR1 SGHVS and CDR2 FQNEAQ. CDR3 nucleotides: TGTGCCAGCACCGGTGAGGGGCCCTACGAGCAGTACTTC. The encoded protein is CASTGEGPYEQYF.

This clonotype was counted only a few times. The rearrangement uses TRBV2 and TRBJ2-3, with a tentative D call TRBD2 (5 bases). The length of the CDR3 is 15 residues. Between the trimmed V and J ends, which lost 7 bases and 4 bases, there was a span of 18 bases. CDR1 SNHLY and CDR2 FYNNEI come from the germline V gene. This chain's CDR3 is CASNDGVPWADTQYF. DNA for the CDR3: TGTGCCAGCAACGACGGGGTTCCTTGGGCAGATACGCAGTATTTT.

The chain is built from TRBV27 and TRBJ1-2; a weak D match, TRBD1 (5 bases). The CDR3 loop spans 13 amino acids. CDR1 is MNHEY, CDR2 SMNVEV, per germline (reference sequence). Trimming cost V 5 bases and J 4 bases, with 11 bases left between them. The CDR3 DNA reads TGTGCCAGCAGTGGATCAGGGACCTATGGCTACACCTTC. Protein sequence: CASSGSGTYGYTF.

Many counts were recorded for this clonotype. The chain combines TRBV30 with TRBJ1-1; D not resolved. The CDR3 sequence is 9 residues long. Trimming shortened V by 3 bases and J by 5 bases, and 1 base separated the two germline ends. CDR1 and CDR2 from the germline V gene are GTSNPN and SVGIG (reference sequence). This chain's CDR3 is CAWRTEAFF. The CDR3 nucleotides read TGTGCCTGGAGAACTGAAGCTTTCTTT.

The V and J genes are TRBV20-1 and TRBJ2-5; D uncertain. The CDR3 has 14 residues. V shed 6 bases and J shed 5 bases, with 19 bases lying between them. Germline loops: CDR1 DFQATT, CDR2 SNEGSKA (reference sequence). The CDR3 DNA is TGCAGTGCGATGGACGCAATCAGAGTCGAGACCCAGTACTTC. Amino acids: CSAMDAIRVETQYF.

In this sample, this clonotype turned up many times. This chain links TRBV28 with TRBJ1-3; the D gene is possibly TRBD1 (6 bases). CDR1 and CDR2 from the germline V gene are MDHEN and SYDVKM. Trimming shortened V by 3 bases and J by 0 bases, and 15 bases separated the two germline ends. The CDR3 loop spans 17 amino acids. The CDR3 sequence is CASSFGDTVSSGNTIYF. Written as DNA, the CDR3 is TGTGCCAGCAGTTTCGGGGACACCGTTAGCTCTGGAAACACCATATATTTT.

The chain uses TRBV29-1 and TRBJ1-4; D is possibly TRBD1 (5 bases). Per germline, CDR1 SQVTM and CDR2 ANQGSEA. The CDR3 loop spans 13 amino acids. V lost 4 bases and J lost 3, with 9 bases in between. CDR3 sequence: CSVGQSPNEKLFF. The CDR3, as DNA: TGCAGCGTTGGACAGAGCCCTAATGAAAAACTGTTTTTT.

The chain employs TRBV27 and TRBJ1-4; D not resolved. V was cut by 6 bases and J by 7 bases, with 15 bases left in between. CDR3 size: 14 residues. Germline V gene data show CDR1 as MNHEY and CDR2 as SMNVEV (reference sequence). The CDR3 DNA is TGTGCCAGCAGCACCACCATTGGGTCTGAAAAACTGTTTTTT. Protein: CASSTTIGSEKLFF.

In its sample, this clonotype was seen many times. This chain's CDR3 is CSATPEGNTQYF. CDR3 coding DNA: TGCAGTGCTACCCCAGAGGGGAATACGCAGTATTTT. This rearrangement joins TRBV20-1 to TRBJ2-3; D is perhaps TRBD1 or TRBD2 (5 bases each). V lost 4 bases and J 7 bases, leaving 12 bases between the germline ends. CDR3 length: 12 residues. Germline lookup yields CDR1 DFQATT and CDR2 SNEGSKA (reference sequence).

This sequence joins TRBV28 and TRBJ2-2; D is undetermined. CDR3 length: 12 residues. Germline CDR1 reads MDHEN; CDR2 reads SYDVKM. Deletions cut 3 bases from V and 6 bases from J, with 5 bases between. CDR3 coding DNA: TGTGCCAGCAGTTTGCTACCCGGGGAGCTGTTTTTT. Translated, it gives CASSLLPGELFF.

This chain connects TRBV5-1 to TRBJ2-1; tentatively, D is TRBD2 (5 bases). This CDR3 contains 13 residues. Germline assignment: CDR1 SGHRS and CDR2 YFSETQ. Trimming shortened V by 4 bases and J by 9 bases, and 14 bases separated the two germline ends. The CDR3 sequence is CASSIYSRGEQFF. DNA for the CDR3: TGCGCCAGCAGCATCTACTCACGGGGTGAGCAGTTCTTC.

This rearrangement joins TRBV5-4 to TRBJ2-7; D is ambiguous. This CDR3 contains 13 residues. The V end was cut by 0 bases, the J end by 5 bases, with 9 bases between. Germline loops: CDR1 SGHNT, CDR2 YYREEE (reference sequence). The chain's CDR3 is CASSLVLRDEQYF. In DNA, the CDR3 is TGTGCCAGCAGCTTGGTACTTAGAGACGAGCAGTACTTC.

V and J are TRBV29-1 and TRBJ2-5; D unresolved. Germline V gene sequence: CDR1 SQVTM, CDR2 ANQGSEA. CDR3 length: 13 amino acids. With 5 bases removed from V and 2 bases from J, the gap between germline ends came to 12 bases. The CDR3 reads CSVLGPAQETQYF. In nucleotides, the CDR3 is TGCAGCGTTCTCGGGCCAGCTCAAGAGACCCAGTACTTC. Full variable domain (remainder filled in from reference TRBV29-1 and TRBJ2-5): SAVISQKPSRDICQRGTSLTIQCQVDSQVTMMFWYRQQPGQSLTLIATANQGSEATYESGFVIDKFPISRPNLTFSTLTVSNMSPEDSSIYLCSVLGPAQETQYFGPGTRLLVL.

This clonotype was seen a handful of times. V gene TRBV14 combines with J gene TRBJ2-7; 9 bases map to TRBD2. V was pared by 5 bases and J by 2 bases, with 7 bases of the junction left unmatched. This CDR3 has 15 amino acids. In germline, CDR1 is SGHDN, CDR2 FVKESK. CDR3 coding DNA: TGTGCCAGCAGCTCCAGCGGGAGGCCAACCTACGAGCAGTACTTC. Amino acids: CASSSSGRPTYEQYF.

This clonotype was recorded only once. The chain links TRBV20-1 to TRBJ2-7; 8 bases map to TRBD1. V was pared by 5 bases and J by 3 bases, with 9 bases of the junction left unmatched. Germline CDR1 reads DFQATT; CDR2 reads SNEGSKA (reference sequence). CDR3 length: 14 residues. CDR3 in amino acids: CSAPQGDSIYEQYF. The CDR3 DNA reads TGCAGTGCTCCACAGGGGGATTCCATCTACGAGCAGTACTTC.

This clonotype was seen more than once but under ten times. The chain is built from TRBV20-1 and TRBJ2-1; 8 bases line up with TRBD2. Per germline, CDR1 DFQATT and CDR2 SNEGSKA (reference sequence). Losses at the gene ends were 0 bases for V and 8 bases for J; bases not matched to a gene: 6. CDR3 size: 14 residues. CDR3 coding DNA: TGCAGTGCTAGAGAAGAGGAGACTAGCGATGAGCAGTTCTTC. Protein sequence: CSAREEETSDEQFF.

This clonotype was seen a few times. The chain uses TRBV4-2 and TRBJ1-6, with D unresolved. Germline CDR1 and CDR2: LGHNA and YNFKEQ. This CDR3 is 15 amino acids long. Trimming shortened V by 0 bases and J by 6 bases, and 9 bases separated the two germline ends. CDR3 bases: TGTGCCAGCAGCCAAGACAGGCTGCCTAATTCACCCCTCCACTTT. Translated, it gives CASSQDRLPNSPLHF.

The CDR3 sequence is CASSSGLYPYEQYF. The DNA for the CDR3 is TGTGCCAGCAGTTCGGGACTCTACCCCTACGAGCAGTACTTC. The V call is TRBV6-5, the J call TRBJ2-7; weak D call: TRBD2 (6 bases). Trimming took off 4 bases at V and 2 bases at J, with 12 bases between the two ends. This CDR3 is built from 14 residues. Per the germline V gene, CDR1 is MNHEY and CDR2 is SVGAGI.

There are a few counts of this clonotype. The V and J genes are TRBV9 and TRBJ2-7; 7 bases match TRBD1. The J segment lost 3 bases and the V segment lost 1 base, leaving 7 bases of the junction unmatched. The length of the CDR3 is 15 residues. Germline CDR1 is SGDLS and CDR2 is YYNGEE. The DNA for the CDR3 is TGTGCCAGCAGCGTAAGCCCCGGGACAGTCTACGAGCAGTACTTC. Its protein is CASSVSPGTVYEQYF.

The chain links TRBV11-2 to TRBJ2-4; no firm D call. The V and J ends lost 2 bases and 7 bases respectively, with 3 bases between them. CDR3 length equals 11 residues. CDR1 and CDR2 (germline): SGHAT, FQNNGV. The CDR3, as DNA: TGTGCCAGCAGCTTATATAACATTCAGTACTTC. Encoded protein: CASSLYNIQYF.

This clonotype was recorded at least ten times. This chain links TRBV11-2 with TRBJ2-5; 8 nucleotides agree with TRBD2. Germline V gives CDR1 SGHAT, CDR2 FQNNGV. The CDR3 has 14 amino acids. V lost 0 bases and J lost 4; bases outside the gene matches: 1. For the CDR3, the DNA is TGTGCCAGCAGCTTAGATCTAGCGGGAGAGACCCAGTACTTC. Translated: CASSLDLAGETQYF.